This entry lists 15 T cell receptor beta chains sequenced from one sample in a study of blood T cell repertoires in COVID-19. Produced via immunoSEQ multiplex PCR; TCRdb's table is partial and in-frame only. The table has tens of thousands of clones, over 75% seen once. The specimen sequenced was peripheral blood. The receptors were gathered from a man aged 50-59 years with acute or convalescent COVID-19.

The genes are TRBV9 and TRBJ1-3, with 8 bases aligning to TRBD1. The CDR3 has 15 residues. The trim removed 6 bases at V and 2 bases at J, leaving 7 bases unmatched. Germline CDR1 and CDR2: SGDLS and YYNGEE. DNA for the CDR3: TGTGCCAGCACCTCGGACAGGGACCCTGGAAACACCATATATTTT. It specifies CASTSDRDPGNTIYF.

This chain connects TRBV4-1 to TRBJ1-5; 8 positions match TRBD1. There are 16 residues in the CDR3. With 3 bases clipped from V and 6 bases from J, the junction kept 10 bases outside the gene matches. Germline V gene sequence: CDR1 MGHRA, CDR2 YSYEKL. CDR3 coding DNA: TGCGCCAGCAGCCAGTCGGACAGGGTGGTGAGTCAGCCCCAGCATTTT. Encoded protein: CASSQSDRVVSQPQHF.

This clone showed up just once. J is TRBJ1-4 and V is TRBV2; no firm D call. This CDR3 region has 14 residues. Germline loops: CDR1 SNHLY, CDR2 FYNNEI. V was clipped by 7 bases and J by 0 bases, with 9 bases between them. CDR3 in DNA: TGTGCCAGCAATGTCGCAGCAACTAATGAAAAACTGTTTTTT. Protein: CASNVAATNEKLFF.

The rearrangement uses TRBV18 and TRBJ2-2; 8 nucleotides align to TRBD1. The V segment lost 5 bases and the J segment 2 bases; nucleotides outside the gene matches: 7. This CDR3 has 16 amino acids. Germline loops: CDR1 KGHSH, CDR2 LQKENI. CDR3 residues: CASSATGGVNTGELFF. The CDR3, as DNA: TGTGCCAGCTCAGCAACAGGGGGTGTTAACACCGGGGAGCTGTTTTTT.

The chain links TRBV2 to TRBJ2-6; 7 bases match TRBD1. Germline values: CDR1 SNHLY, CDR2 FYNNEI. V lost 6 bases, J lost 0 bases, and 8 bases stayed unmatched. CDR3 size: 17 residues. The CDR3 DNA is TGTGCCAGCAGGGAGAGGGGGCTGAGCTCTGGGGCCAACGTCCTGACTTTC. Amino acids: CASRERGLSSGANVLTF.

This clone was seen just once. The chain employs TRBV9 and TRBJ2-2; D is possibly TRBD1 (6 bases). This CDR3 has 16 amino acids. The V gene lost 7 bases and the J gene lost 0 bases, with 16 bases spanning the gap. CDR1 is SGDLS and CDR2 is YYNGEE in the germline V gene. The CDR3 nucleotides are TGTGCCAGCGGGGTTTCCGGACAGCCGAACACCGGGGAGCTGTTTTTT. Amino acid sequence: CASGVSGQPNTGELFF.

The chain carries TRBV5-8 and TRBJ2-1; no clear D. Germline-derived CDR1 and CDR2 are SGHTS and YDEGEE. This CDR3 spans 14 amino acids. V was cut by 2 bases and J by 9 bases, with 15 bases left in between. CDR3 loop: CASSFPLIKAEQFF. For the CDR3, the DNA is TGTGCCAGCAGCTTCCCACTAATTAAGGCTGAGCAGTTCTTC.

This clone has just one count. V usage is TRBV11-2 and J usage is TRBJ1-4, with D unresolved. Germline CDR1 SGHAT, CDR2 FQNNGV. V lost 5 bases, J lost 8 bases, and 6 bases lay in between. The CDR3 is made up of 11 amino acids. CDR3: CASSAGEKLFF. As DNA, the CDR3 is TGTGCCAGCAGCGCGGGGGAAAAACTGTTTTTT.

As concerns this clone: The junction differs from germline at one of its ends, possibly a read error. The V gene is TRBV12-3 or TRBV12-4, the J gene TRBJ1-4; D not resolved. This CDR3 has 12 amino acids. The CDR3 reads CASRVSTEELFF. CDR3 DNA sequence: TGTGCCAGCAGAGTCTCGACTGAAGAACTGTTTTTT.

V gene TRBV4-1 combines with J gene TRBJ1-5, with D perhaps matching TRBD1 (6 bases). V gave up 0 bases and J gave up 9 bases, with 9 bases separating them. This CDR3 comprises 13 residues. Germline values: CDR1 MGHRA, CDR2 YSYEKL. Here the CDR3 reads CASSQDYRAPQHF. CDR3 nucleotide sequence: TGCGCCAGCAGCCAAGATTACAGGGCGCCCCAGCATTTT.

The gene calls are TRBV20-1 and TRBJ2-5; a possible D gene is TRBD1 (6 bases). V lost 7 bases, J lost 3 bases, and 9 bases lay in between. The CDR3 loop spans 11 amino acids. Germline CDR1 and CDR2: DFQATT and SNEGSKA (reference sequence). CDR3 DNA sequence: TGCAGTGTGACAGGAGAAGAGACCCAGTACTTC. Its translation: CSVTGEETQYF.

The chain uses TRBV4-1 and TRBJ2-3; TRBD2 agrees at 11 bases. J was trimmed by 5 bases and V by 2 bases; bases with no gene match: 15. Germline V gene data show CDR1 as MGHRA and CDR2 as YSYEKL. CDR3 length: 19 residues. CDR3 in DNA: TGCGCCAGCAGCCAACTTTCCTTTAGCGGGAGGGCCTTTGGAGATACGCAGTATTTT. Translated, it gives CASSQLSFSGRAFGDTQYF.

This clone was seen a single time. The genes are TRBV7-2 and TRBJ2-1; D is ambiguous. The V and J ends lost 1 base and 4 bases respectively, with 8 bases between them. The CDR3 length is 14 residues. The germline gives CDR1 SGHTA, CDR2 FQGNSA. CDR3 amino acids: CASSLGWQYNEQFF. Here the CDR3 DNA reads TGTGCCAGCAGCTTAGGTTGGCAGTACAATGAGCAGTTCTTC.

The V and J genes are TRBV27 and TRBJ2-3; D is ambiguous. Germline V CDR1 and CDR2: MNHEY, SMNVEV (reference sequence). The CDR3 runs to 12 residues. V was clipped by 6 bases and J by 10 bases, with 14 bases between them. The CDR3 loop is CASRTPPSPQYF. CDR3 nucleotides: TGTGCCAGCAGGACTCCGCCGAGCCCGCAGTATTTT.

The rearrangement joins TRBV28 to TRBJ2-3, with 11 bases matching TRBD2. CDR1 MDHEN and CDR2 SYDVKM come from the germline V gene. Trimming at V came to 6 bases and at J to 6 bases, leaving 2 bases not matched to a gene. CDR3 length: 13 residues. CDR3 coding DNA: TGTGCCAGCAGGAGACTAGCGGGGGATACGCAGTATTTT. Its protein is CASRRLAGDTQYF. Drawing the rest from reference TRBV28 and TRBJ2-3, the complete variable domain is DVKVTQSSRYLVKRTGEKVFLECVQDMDHENMFWYRQDPGLGLRLIYFSYDVKMKEKGDIPEGYSVSREKKERFSLILESASTNQTSMYLCASRRLAGDTQYFGPGTRLTVL.